This TCR beta chain derives from a study of cytomegalovirus exposure and HLA in healthy donors. About the research overall: Samples from HLA-typed donors yielded approximately 88 million unique TCRs in an early data release.

Both 60 Vbeta primers and 13 Jbeta primers went into the PCR. Clones were sequenced by immunoSEQ multiplex PCR, and TCRdb holds only the in-frame ones, with some missing. This table has about 170,000 clones, approximately 59% appearing once. There are 15 residues in the CDR3. V was clipped by 2 bases and J by 5 bases, with 15 bases between them. Looked up from germline, CDR1 is SNHLY and CDR2 is FYNNEI. As concerns this clone: Its antigen is not known.

Regarding the study as a whole: Rare TCR sequences dominated, though some public TCRs recurred in many donors. Only CMV serostatus was available as immune exposure information.

The TCR sequence derives from a man aged 35-49 years in good health and CMV-seronegative. Sequencing was performed on PBMCs. This chain connects TRBV2 to TRBJ1-2; a weak D match, TRBD1 (6 bases). The CDR3 nucleotides read TGTGCCAGCAGTGAAAACAGGGTGGCCGAATATGGCTACACCTTC. Translated: CASSENRVAEYGYTF.